These T cell receptor beta chains were read from a single sample in a study of blood T cell repertoires in COVID-19. Method: immunoSEQ multiplex PCR; TCRdb's copy keeps in-frame clones and lacks some. The table lists approximately 190,000 clones, nearly 85% of them singletons. Sequencing was carried out using peripheral blood. The receptors come from a woman in her thirties with acute or convalescent COVID-19. The CDR3 runs from the conserved cysteine through the conserved F or W. D genes are given only for firm matches. For some rows the clone size is stated as once, few or many, or as a class when expanded; others skip it.

.	TRBV27	14	TRBJ2-1	.	CASSLASSYNEQFF	TGTGCCAGCAGTCTCGCCAGCTCCTACAATGAGCAGTTCTTC
.	TRBV4-1	11	TRBJ1-4	.	CASSLNEKLFF	TGCGCCAGCAGTCTTAATGAAAAACTGTTTTTT
TRBD2	TRBV5-4	16	TRBJ2-2	few	CASSLLREANTGELFF	TGTGCCAGCAGCTTACTCCGGGAGGCAAACACCGGGGAGCTGTTTTTT
.	TRBV19	13	TRBJ2-7	.	CASSIGDAYEQYF	TGTGCCAGTAGTATAGGAGATGCCTACGAGCAGTACTTC
.	TRBV5-1	14	TRBJ1-1	.	CASSSNRAHTEAFF	TGCGCCAGCAGCTCTAACAGGGCGCACACTGAAGCTTTCTTT
.	TRBV6-5	14	TRBJ1-2	once	CASSRLDSNYGYTF	TGTGCCAGCAGTCGACTCGACAGTAACTATGGCTACACCTTC
TRBD1	TRBV27	15	TRBJ2-7	.	CASSSTGGVAYEQYF	TGTGCCAGCAGTTCAACAGGGGGAGTCGCCTACGAGCAGTACTTC
TRBD1	TRBV30	13	TRBJ1-1	.	CAWSRGMNTEAFF	TGTGCCTGGAGCAGGGGGATGAACACTGAAGCTTTCTTT
TRBD2	TRBV28	15	TRBJ2-5	.	CASSLVAGGVETQYF	TGTGCCAGCAGTTTGGTAGCGGGAGGCGTAGAGACCCAGTACTTC
.	TRBV19	16	TRBJ2-5	once	CASSTNHRQSQETQYF	TGTGCCAGTAGTACCAATCATCGACAGTCCCAAGAGACCCAGTACTTC
.	TRBV28	14	TRBJ2-1	.	CASSPADRYNEQFF	TGTGCCAGCAGTCCCGCTGACAGATACAATGAGCAGTTCTTC
.	TRBV6-2/TRBV6-3	15	TRBJ2-1	.	CASSYQGAPSNEQFF	TGTGCCAGCAGTTACCAGGGCGCCCCATCCAATGAGCAGTTCTTC
.	TRBV7-9	12	TRBJ2-1	.	CASSLRGNEQFF	TGTGCCAGCAGCTTAAGGGGTAATGAGCAGTTCTTC
.	TRBV7-2	14	TRBJ1-2	few	CASSLQGATGGYTF	TGTGCCAGCAGCTTACAGGGTGCTACGGGCGGCTACACCTTC
TRBD1	TRBV5-4	15	TRBJ1-2	once	CASSPGQGANYGYTF	TGTGCCAGCAGCCCGGGACAGGGGGCTAACTATGGCTACACCTTC
TRBD1	TRBV16	14	TRBJ1-1	.	CASSRGQGAFEAFF	TGTGCCAGCAGCCGGGGACAGGGGGCTTTTGAAGCTTTCTTT
.	TRBV28	16	TRBJ2-4	.	CASSFDRRGAKNIQYF	TGTGCCAGCAGTTTTGACAGGCGGGGGGCCAAAAACATTCAGTACTTC
.	TRBV15	17	TRBJ1-5	.	CATSRGTGNYGNQPQHF	TGTGCCACCAGCAGAGGCACAGGGAATTACGGCAATCAGCCCCAGCATTTT
.	TRBV9	9	TRBJ1-2	.	CASSAGSTF	TGTGCCAGCAGCGCCGGGTCGACCTTC
.	TRBV3-1/TRBV3-2	16	TRBJ1-1	.	CASSHLLLSPNTEAFF	TGTGCCAGCAGCCACCTACTTCTTTCACCGAACACTGAAGCTTTCTTT
.	TRBV11-2	14	TRBJ2-2	.	CASSFVYGLGELFF	TGTGCCAGCAGCTTCGTTTACGGACTCGGGGAGCTGTTTTTT
TRBD1	TRBV28	13	TRBJ1-4	.	CASRTGVNEKLFF	TGTGCCAGCAGAACAGGGGTTAATGAAAAACTGTTTTTT
TRBD1	TRBV9	15	TRBJ1-5	.	CASSNGTVGDQPQHF	TGTGCCAGCAGCAATGGGACAGTGGGGGATCAGCCCCAGCATTTT
.	TRBV5-1	16	TRBJ1-2	.	CASSPEARRTNYGYTF	TGCGCCAGCAGCCCGGAAGCGCGGAGGACTAACTATGGCTACACCTTC
.	TRBV3-1/TRBV3-2	13	TRBJ1-1	.	CASSPNRVTEAFF	TGTGCCAGCAGCCCCAACAGGGTTACTGAAGCTTTCTTT
.	TRBV7-6	16	TRBJ2-3	.	CASSSLGGGPTDTQYF	TGTGCCAGCAGCTCCCTCGGCGGCGGGCCCACAGATACGCAGTATTTT
.	TRBV9	16	TRBJ1-2	.	CASSVVGVRHPEGYTF	TGTGCCAGCAGCGTAGTCGGCGTCAGGCACCCCGAGGGCTACACCTTC
TRBD2	TRBV7-2	14	TRBJ2-5	.	CASSSLAGGETQYF	TGTGCCAGCAGCTCCTTAGCGGGAGGTGAGACCCAGTACTTC
.	TRBV20-1	10	TRBJ2-1	.	CSARDRWQFF	TGCAGTGCTAGAGACAGGTGGCAGTTCTTC
.	TRBV12-2	15	TRBJ2-3	.	CASRLSGQSTDTQYF	TGTGCAAGTCGCTTGTCGGGACAGAGCACAGATACGCAGTATTTT
TRBD2	TRBV3-1/TRBV3-2	15	TRBJ2-1	.	CASSQLASGVREQFF	TGTGCCAGCAGCCAACTGGCTAGCGGGGTCCGGGAGCAGTTCTTC
.	TRBV15	16	TRBJ1-4	.	CATSRDDFRTEKKLFF	TGTGCCACCAGCAGAGACGACTTTAGGACAGAGAAAAAACTGTTTTTT
TRBD1	TRBV6-5	14	TRBJ1-2	.	CASSYSGRGHGYTF	TGTGCCAGCAGTTACTCCGGCAGGGGGCATGGCTACACCTTC
TRBD1	TRBV19	15	TRBJ1-2	.	CASSIDFRGFYGYTF	TGTGCCAGTAGTATAGATTTCAGGGGGTTCTATGGCTACACCTTC
.	TRBV3-1/TRBV3-2	15	TRBJ1-3	.	CASSQAPGSGNTIYF	TGTGCCAGCAGCCAAGCTCCAGGGTCTGGAAACACCATATATTTT
TRBD2	TRBV7-2	17	TRBJ2-3	.	CASSLVGLAGAPDTQYF	TGTGCCAGCAGCTTAGTGGGACTAGCGGGAGCACCAGATACGCAGTATTTT
.	TRBV2	13	TRBJ2-1	few	CASEDGMFNEQFF	TGTGCCAGCGAGGACGGGATGTTCAATGAGCAGTTCTTC
.	TRBV2	15	TRBJ2-2	.	CASRARTYEHRGAVF	TGTGCCAGCAGGGCGAGGACTTACGAACACCGGGGAGCTGTTTTT
TRBD1	TRBV3-1/TRBV3-2	13	TRBJ1-3	.	CASSPTRTGTIYF	TGTGCCAGCAGCCCCACCCGGACAGGCACCATATATTTT
TRBD1	TRBV30	13	TRBJ1-5	.	CAWSGQGTQPQHF	TGTGCCTGGAGCGGACAGGGGACTCAGCCCCAGCATTTT
.	TRBV7-8	12	TRBJ1-1	.	CASSWLSGEAFF	TGTGCCAGCAGCTGGCTGTCAGGGGAAGCTTTCTTT
TRBD1	TRBV27	16	TRBJ2-1	.	CASTLRSAGGFNEQFF	TGTGCCAGCACCCTTCGATCGGCAGGGGGCTTCAATGAGCAGTTCTTC
.	TRBV30	12	TRBJ2-7	.	CAWSRGTYEQYF	TGTGCCTGGAGTCGCGGAACCTACGAGCAGTACTTC
.	TRBV18	13	TRBJ2-7	.	CASSPRSTYEQYF	TGTGCCAGCTCACCACGTTCTACCTACGAGCAGTACTTC
.	TRBV30	13	TRBJ2-1	.	CAWSPATITEQFF	TGTGCCTGGAGCCCCGCGACTATAACGGAGCAGTTCTTC
TRBD1	TRBV3-1/TRBV3-2	15	TRBJ1-2	.	CASSQGGAGGQGYTF	TGTGCCAGCAGCCAAGGCGGAGCAGGGGGCCAGGGCTACACCTTC
TRBD2	TRBV3-1/TRBV3-2	18	TRBJ2-1	.	CASSQGAWGSGGVDEQFF	TGTGCCAGCAGCCAAGGGGCCTGGGGCAGCGGGGGGGTAGATGAGCAGTTCTTC
.	TRBV14	13	TRBJ1-2	.	CASSQDGNYGYTF	TGTGCCAGCAGCCAAGACGGGAACTATGGCTACACCTTC
.	TRBV6-5	14	TRBJ1-1	.	CASSQQGANTEAFF	TGTGCCAGCAGTCAACAGGGTGCGAACACTGAAGCTTTCTTT
.	TRBV7-2	14	TRBJ2-1	.	CASRQGGSYNEQFF	TGTGCCAGCCGGCAAGGGGGTAGTTACAATGAGCAGTTCTTC
.	TRBV12-3/TRBV12-4	12	TRBJ1-4	.	CASGLGGEKLFF	TGTGCCAGCGGGCTCGGGGGTGAAAAACTGTTTTTT
TRBD1	TRBV7-9	14	TRBJ1-1	.	CASSSQGALTEAFF	TGTGCCAGCAGCTCACAGGGGGCATTGACTGAAGCTTTCTTT